Presented here are 16 T cell receptor beta chains from one specimen sequenced in a study of identical twins' blood T cells. TCRdb re-called the 5' RACE reads through MiXCR, storing one row per CDR3 protein. This sample carries 350,000 to 400,000 distinct CDR3 sequences, roughly 28% of them seen once, and the ten largest clones take roughly 5.5%. Sequencing input: PBMCs. The receptors were sampled from a woman aged 18 to 55 in good health.

This clonotype was seen a few times. The V call is TRBV7-8, the J call TRBJ1-5; D gene ambiguous. This CDR3 region has 13 residues. CDR1 and CDR2 (germline): SGHVS, FQNEAQ. V shed 0 bases and J shed 6 bases, with 6 bases lying between them. In nucleotides, the CDR3 is TGTGCCAGCAGCTTAGCGGTAGGTCAGCCCCAGCATTTT. It yields the protein CASSLAVGQPQHF.

This sequence joins TRBV29-1 and TRBJ1-1, with D hard to call. Germline CDR1 is SQVTM and CDR2 is ANQGSEA. The CDR3 is 14 residues long. Trimming removed 5 bases from V and 5 bases from J, with 18 bases in between. In DNA, the CDR3 is TGCAGCGTTCCATGGGTGGGGTCGGGGACTGAAGCTTTCTTT. Translation gives CSVPWVGSGTEAFF.

The chain joins TRBV10-3 to TRBJ1-1; D is perhaps TRBD1 (6 bases). Trimming pared 7 bases from V and 1 base from J, leaving 10 bases between. The CDR3 consists of 13 residues. CDR1 is ENHRY and CDR2 is SYGVKD in the germline V gene. The CDR3 DNA is TGTGCCATCACGGGACAACAGAACACTGAAGCTTTCTTT. Translated, it gives CAITGQQNTEAFF.

This sequence joins TRBV20-1 and TRBJ2-2; TRBD2 matches at 10 bases. The CDR3 sequence is 17 residues long. The germline CDR1 and CDR2 sequences are DFQATT and SNEGSKA (reference sequence). Germline trimming cut 0 bases from V and 0 bases from J; bases unmatched to any gene: 4. The CDR3 DNA sequence: TGCAGTGCTAGAGAAAAACTAGCGGGAACGAACACCGGGGAGCTGTTTTTT. Residues: CSAREKLAGTNTGELFF.

The CDR3: CASSFSTGEAFF. The CDR3 DNA is TGTGCCAGCAGTTTCTCTACAGGAGAAGCTTTCTTT. The rearrangement links TRBV27 to TRBJ1-1; D might be TRBD1 (5 bases). Trimming left V 3 bases short and J 8 bases short, with 10 bases between. Germline V gene lookup returns CDR1 MNHEY and CDR2 SMNVEV (reference sequence). The CDR3 length is 12 residues.

This clonotype was observed a handful of times. The chain links TRBV7-9 to TRBJ2-1; a possible D gene is TRBD2 (5 bases). The germline CDR1 and CDR2 sequences are SEHNR and FQNEAQ (reference sequence). The CDR3 sequence is 11 residues long. Deletions cut 4 bases from V and 14 bases from J, with 12 bases between. In nucleotides, the CDR3 is TGTGCCAGCAGCTCCCAATCGCGGGAGTTCTTC. It translates to CASSSQSREFF.

This clonotype was observed many times. The chain joins TRBV18 to TRBJ1-4; D remains ambiguous. Germline V gene sequence: CDR1 KGHSH, CDR2 LQKENI. This CDR3 has 13 amino acids. Between the trimmed V and J ends, which lost 1 base and 8 bases, there was a span of 8 bases. The CDR3 DNA sequence: TGTGCCAGCTCACCACTGACGAAGGAAAAACTGTTTTTT. Its protein is CASSPLTKEKLFF.

The chain carries TRBV14 and TRBJ2-1; perhaps TRBD2 as D (6 bases). The germline V gene encodes CDR1 SGHDN and CDR2 FVKESK. CDR3 size: 16 residues. Deletions cut 1 base from V and 0 bases from J, with 10 bases between. CDR3 coding DNA: TGTGCCAGCAGCCAAGGGGCCGGGAGCTCCTACAATGAGCAGTTCTTC. Translating gives CASSQGAGSSYNEQFF.

This clonotype was observed many times. The chain is built from TRBV6-5 and TRBJ2-2, with D perhaps matching TRBD1 (6 bases). CDR3 length: 15 residues. V lost 4 bases and J lost 12, with 21 bases in between. Germline CDR1 is MNHEY and CDR2 is SVGAGI. This CDR3 is CASSSHTPNRAKLFF. The CDR3 DNA is TGTGCCAGCAGTTCCCACACACCCAACAGGGCGAAGCTGTTTTTT.

This clonotype was observed a few times. This chain links TRBV14 with TRBJ2-7; D is ambiguous. The CDR3 totals 15 residues. Trimming stripped 0 bases from V and 0 bases from J, with 9 bases between. Germline-derived CDR1 and CDR2 are SGHDN and FVKESK. Written as DNA, the CDR3 is TGTGCCAGCAGCCAAGAACAAGCTATCTCCTACGAGCAGTACTTC. This codes for CASSQEQAISYEQYF.

This rearrangement joins TRBV20-1 to TRBJ2-7; D unresolved. The V gene's germline CDR1 is DFQATT and CDR2 SNEGSKA (reference sequence). The CDR3 contains 12 residues. The ends were cut back, 2 bases at V and 4 bases at J, with 9 bases in the middle. CDR3 region: CSARIQWYEQYF. The CDR3 nucleotides are TGCAGTGCTAGAATCCAGTGGTACGAGCAGTACTTC.

This clonotype has only a few counts. The V gene is TRBV12-3 or TRBV12-4, the J gene TRBJ1-2; tentative D call: TRBD1 (6 bases). V was shortened by 5 bases and J by 9 bases, with 19 bases between the two germline ends. This CDR3 region has 14 residues. The CDR3 protein is CASSPQQGSGSYTF. Here the CDR3 DNA reads TGTGCCAGCAGTCCCCAACAGGGATCAGGGAGCTACACCTTC.

V and J are TRBV14 and TRBJ2-7; 7 bases map to TRBD1. The germline V gene has CDR1 SGHDN and CDR2 FVKESK. With 6 bases clipped from V and 1 base from J, the junction kept 6 bases outside the gene matches. The CDR3 length is 14 residues. This chain's CDR3 is CASRRTGGSYEQYF. DNA of the CDR3: TGTGCCAGCAGGAGGACAGGAGGATCCTACGAGCAGTACTTC. The full variable domain, in which reference TRBV14 and TRBJ2-7 provide the parts outside the CDR3, is EAGVTQFPSHSVIEKGQTVTLRCDPISGHDNLYWYRRVMGKEIKFLLHFVKESKQDESGMPNNRFLAERTGGTYSTLKVQPAELEDSGVYFCASRRTGGSYEQYFGPGTRLTVT.

The chain employs TRBV29-1 and TRBJ1-1, with 7 bases lining up with TRBD1. This CDR3 has 12 amino acids. CDR1 is SQVTM and CDR2 is ANQGSEA in the germline V gene. Germline trimming cut 6 bases from V and 4 bases from J; bases unmatched to any gene: 5. DNA for the CDR3: TGCAGCGTACAGGGGTGGGTCACTGAAGCTTTCTTT. Amino acid sequence: CSVQGWVTEAFF.

This clonotype was seen only a few times. The V and J genes are TRBV5-1 and TRBJ2-3; 9 bases match TRBD2. This CDR3 has 19 residues. The V gene end was trimmed by 0 bases and the J gene end by 0 bases; junction bases not matched to a gene: 11. Germline CDR1 is SGHRS and CDR2 is YFSETQ. The CDR3 spells CASSLDEAGGPSSTDTQYF. CDR3 DNA sequence: TGCGCCAGCAGCTTGGACGAGGCGGGGGGGCCCTCTAGCACAGATACGCAGTATTTT.

The chain has TRBV5-1 and TRBJ1-1; no definite D call. V shed 4 bases and J shed 7 bases, with 20 bases lying between them. This CDR3 contains 15 residues. Germline V gene lookup returns CDR1 SGHRS and CDR2 YFSETQ. The CDR3 coding sequence is TGCGCCAGCAGCCGGACCCCTCAAGAGGACCGTGAAGCTTTCTTT. This encodes CASSRTPQEDREAFF.